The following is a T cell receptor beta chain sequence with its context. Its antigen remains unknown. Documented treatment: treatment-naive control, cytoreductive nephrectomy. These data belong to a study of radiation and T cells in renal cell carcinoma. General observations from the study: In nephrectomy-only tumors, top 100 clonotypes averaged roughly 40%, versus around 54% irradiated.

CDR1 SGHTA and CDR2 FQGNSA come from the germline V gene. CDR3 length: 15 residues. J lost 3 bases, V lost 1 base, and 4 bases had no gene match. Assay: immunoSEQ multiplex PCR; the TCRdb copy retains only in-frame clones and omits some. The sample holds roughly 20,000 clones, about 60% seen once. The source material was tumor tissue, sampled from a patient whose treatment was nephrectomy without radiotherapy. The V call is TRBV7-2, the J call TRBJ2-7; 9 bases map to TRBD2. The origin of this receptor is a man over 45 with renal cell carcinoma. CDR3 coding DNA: TGTGCCAGCAGCTTAGAGCGGGGGGTCTTCTACGAGCAGTACTTC. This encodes CASSLERGVFYEQYF.